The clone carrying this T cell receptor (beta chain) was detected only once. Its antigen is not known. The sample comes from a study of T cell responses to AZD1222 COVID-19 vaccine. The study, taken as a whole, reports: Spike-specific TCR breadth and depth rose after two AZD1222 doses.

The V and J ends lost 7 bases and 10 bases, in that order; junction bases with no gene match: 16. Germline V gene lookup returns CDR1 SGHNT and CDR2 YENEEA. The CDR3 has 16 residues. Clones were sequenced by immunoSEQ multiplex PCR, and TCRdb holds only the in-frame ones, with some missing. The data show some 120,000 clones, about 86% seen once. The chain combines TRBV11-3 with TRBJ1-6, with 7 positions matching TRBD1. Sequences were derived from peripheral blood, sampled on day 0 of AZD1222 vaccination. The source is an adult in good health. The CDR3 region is CASKTDDREARSPLHF. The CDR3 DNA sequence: TGTGCCAGCAAAACCGACGACAGGGAGGCGAGGTCACCCCTCCACTTT.